This T cell receptor (beta chain) was recovered during a study of cytomegalovirus exposure and HLA in healthy donors. This PCR relied on a set of 60 Vbeta primers and 13 Jbeta primers. Using immunoSEQ multiplex PCR, the repertoire was profiled, and TCRdb retains in-frame clones only, with some absent. This sample yields about 150,000 clones, of which approximately 81% are seen a single time; 2% to 2.5% belongs to the top ten. The CDR3 has 15 amino acids. Germline assignment: CDR1 KGHSH and CDR2 LQKENI. V was pared by 2 bases and J by 7 bases, with 15 bases between. The chain carries TRBV18 and TRBJ1-5; D may be TRBD1 (5 bases). Sequenced: PBMCs. The TCR comes from a woman aged 18-30 years in good health and CMV-seronegative. The CDR3 reads CASSPGGVLAQPQHF. In nucleotides, the CDR3 is TGTGCCAGCTCACCAGGAGGGGTTCTGGCCCAGCCCCAGCATTTT.